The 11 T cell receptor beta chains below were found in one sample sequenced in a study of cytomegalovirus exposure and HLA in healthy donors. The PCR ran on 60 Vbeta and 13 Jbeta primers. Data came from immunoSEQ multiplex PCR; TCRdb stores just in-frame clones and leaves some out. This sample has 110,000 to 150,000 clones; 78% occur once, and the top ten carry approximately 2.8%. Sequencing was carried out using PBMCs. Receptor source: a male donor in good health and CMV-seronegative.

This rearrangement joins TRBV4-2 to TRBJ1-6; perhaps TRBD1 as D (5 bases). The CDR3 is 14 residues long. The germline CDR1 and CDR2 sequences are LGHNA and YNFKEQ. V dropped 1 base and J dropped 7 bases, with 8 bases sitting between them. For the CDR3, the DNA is TGTGCCAGCAGCCAAGGGTCAGGGAATTCACCCCTCCACTTT. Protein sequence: CASSQGSGNSPLHF.

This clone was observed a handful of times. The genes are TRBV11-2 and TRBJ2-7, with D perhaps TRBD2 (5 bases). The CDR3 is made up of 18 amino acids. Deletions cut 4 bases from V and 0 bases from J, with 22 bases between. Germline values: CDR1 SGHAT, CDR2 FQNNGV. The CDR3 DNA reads TGTGCCAGCAGCTGGAGGACCCCGGATGGCATAACCTCCTACGAGCAGTACTTC. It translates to CASSWRTPDGITSYEQYF.

Here the CDR3 reads CASSLVHRVTEAFF. CDR3 nucleotide sequence: TGTGCCAGCAGCTTAGTCCACAGGGTCACTGAAGCTTTCTTT. The rearrangement links TRBV11-2 to TRBJ1-1; D may be TRBD1 (6 bases). Germline values: CDR1 SGHAT, CDR2 FQNNGV. Trimming shortened V by 1 base and J by 4 bases, and 10 bases separated the two germline ends. The CDR3 extends over 14 amino acids.

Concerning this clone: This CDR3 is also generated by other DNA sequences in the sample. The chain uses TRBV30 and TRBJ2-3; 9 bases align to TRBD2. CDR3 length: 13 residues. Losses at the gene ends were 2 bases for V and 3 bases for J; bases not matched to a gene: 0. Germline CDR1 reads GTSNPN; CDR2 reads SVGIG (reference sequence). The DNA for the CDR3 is TGTGCCTGGAGTAGCGGGAGGACAGATACGCAGTATTTT. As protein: CAWSSGRTDTQYF.

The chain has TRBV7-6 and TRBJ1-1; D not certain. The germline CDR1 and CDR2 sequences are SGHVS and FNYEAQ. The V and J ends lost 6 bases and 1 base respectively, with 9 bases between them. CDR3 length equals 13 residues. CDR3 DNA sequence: TGTGCCAGCAGTTTCAATAGGAACACTGAAGCTTTCTTT. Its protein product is CASSFNRNTEAFF.

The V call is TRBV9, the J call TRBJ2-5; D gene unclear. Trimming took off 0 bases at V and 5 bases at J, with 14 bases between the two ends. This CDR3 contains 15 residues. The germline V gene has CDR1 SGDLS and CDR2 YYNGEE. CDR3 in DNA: TGTGCCAGCAGCGTAGGCGAAGCGACCCAGGAGACCCAGTACTTC. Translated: CASSVGEATQETQYF.

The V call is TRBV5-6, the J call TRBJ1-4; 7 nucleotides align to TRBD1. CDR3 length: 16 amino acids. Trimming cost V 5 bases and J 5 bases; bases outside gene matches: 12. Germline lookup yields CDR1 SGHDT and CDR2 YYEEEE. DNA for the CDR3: TGTGCCAGCAGACTGGGGGAGGACAGGATAAATGAAAAACTGTTTTTT. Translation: CASRLGEDRINEKLFF.

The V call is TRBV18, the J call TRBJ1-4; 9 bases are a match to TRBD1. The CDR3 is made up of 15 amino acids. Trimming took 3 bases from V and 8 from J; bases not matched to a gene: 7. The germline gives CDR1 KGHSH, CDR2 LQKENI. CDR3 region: CASSPSTGGEEKLFF. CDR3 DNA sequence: TGTGCCAGCTCACCGTCGACAGGGGGTGAGGAAAAACTGTTTTTT.

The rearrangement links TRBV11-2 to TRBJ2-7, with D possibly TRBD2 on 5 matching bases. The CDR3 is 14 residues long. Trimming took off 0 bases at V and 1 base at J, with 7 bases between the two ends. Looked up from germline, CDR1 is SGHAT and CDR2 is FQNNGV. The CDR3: CASSLETISYEQYF. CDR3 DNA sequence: TGTGCCAGCAGCTTAGAGACTATTTCCTACGAGCAGTACTTC.

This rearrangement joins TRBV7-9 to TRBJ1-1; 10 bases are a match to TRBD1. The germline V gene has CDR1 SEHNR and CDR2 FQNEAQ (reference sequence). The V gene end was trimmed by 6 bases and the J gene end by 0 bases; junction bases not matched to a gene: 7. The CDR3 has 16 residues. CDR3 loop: CASSPDRGGMNTEAFF. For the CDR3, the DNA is TGTGCCAGCAGTCCGGACAGGGGGGGAATGAACACTGAAGCTTTCTTT.

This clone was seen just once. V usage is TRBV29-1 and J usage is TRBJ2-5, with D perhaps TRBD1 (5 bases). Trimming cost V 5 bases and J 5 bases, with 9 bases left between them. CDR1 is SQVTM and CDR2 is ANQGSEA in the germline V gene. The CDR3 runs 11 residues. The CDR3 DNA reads TGCAGCGTTCAGGGCGGCGAGACCCAGTACTTC. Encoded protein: CSVQGGETQYF.